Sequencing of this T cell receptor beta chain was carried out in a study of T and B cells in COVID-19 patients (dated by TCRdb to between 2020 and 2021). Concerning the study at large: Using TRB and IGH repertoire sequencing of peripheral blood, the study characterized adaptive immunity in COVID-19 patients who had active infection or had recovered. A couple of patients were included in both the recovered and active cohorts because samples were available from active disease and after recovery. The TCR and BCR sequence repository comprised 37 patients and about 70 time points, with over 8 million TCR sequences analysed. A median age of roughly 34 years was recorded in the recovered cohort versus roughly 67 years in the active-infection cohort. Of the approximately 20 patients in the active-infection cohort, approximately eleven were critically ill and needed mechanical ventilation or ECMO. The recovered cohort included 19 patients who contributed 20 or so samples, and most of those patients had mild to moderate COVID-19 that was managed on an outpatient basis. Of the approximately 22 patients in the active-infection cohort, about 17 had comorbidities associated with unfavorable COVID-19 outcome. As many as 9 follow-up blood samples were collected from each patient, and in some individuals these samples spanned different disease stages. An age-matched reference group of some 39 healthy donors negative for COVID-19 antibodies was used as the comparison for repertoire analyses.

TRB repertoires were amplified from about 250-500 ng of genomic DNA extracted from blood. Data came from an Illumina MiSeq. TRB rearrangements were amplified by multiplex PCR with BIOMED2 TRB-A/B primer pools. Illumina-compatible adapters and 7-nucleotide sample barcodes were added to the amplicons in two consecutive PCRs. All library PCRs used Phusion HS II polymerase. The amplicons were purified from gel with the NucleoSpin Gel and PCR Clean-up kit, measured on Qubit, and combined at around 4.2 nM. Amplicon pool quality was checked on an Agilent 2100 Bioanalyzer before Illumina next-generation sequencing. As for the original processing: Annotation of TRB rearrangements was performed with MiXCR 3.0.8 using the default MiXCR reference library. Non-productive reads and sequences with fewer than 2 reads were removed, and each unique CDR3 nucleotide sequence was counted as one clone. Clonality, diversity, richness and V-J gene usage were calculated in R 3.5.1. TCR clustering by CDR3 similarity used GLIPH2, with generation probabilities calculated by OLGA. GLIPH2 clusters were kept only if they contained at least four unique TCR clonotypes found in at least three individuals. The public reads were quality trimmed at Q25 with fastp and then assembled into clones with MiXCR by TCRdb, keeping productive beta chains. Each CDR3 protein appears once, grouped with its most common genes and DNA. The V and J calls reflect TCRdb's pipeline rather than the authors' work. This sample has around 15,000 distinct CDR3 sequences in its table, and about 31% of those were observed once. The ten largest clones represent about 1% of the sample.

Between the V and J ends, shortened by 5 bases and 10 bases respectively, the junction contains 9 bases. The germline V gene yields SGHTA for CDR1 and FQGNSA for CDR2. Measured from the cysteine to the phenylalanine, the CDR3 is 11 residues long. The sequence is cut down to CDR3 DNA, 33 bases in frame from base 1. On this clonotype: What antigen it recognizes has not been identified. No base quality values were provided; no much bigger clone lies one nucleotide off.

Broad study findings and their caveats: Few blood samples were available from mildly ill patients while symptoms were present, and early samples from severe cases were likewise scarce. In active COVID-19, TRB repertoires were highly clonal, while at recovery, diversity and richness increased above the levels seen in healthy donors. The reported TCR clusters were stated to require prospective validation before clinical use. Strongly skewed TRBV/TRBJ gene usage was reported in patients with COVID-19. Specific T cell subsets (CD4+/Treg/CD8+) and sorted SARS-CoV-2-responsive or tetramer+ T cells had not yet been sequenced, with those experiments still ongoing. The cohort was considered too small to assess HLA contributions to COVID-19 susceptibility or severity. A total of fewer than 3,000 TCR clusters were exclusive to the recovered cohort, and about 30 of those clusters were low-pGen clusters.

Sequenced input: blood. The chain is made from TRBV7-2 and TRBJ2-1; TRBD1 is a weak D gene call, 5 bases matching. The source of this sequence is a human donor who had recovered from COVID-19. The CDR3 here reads CASSPTEEQFF. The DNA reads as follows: TGTGCCAGCAGCCCGACAGAGGAGCAGTTCTTC.